The clone carrying this T cell receptor beta chain was found a few times. No antigen is known for it. The PCR made use of 60 Vbeta and 13 Jbeta primers. Authors' processing steps: An analysis performed later counted 70 million to 90 million unique TCR beta chains (approximately 12 million of them shared). Only in-frame clones appear in the TCRdb table, and some are missing; sequencing was by immunoSEQ multiplex PCR. V and J calls and clone size are given by that table; D and trimming were obtained from the DNA. Of about 150,000 clones in the sample, around 80% were seen once. The sample is drawn from a study of cytomegalovirus exposure and HLA in healthy donors. General study points: When analyzed later, a missense DCLRE1C variant was found to be linked to TCR beta V- and J-gene trimming. Immune exposure information available was restricted to CMV serostatus.

This TCR was recovered from a man between 18 and 35 years old in good health and CMV-seronegative. Input material: PBMCs.

DNA for the CDR3: TGTGCCAGCAGCAAACTCCGCGGTCGGGATACGCAGTATTTT. Translated: CASSKLRGRDTQYF. This chain connects TRBV21-1 to TRBJ2-3; the D call TRBD2 from the table was never checked on the DNA. TRBV21-1 is given as a pseudogene. The CDR3 loop spans 14 amino acids.